This passage covers 32 T cell receptor beta chains from one sample sequenced in a study of blood T cell repertoires in COVID-19. Libraries were prepared by immunoSEQ multiplex PCR; TCRdb keeps only in-frame clonotypes and omits some of them. Among some 130,000 clones listed, almost 70% were seen once. The sample comprised peripheral blood. The source of these receptors is a woman in her seventies with acute or convalescent COVID-19.

This clone came up a few times. The chain has TRBV7-8 and TRBJ2-1; TRBD2 matches at 10 bases. The CDR3 spans 16 residues. Germline CDR1 is SGHVS and CDR2 is FQNEAQ. V shed 3 bases, J shed 1 base, and the junction held 3 bases outside the gene matches. CDR3 DNA sequence: TGTGCCAGCAGCTTGTTACTAGCGGGATCCTACAATGAGCAGTTCTTC. Translating it yields CASSLLLAGSYNEQFF.

J is TRBJ2-7 and V is TRBV7-2; the D is unclear. Germline V gene sequence: CDR1 SGHTA, CDR2 FQGNSA. This CDR3 has 13 amino acids. V dropped 4 bases and J dropped 5 bases, with 12 bases sitting between them. CDR3: CASSSKYLNEQYF. DNA of the CDR3: TGTGCCAGCAGCTCTAAATACCTAAACGAGCAGTACTTC. The entire variable domain, with the rest obtained from reference TRBV7-2 and TRBJ2-7, is as follows: GAGVSQSPSNKVTEKGKDVELRCDPISGHTALYWYRQSLGQGLEFLIYFQGNSAPDKSGLPSDRFSAERTGGSVSTLTIQRTQQEDSAVYLCASSSKYLNEQYFGPGTRLTVT.

The chain recombines TRBV4-1 with TRBJ2-7, with 13 bases that match TRBD2. The CDR3 is 15 residues long. In germline, CDR1 is MGHRA, CDR2 YSYEKL. Trimming cost V 4 bases and J 6 bases; bases outside gene matches: 6. In DNA form, the CDR3 reads TGCGCCAGCAGCCCCAGGACTAGCGGGAGTGGCGAGCAGTACTTC. Translating gives CASSPRTSGSGEQYF.

The rearrangement links TRBV2 to TRBJ1-3; no clear D gene. The CDR3 is 12 residues long. Trimming left V 2 bases short and J 4 bases short, with 3 bases between. Germline lookup yields CDR1 SNHLY and CDR2 FYNNEI. The CDR3 sequence: CASSELGNTIYF. The CDR3 DNA follows: TGTGCCAGCAGTGAATTAGGAAACACCATATATTTT.

This clone was picked up many times. The rearrangement uses TRBV6-6 and TRBJ1-1; weak D call: TRBD1 (5 bases). The germline V gene encodes CDR1 MNHNY and CDR2 SVGAGI (reference sequence). Trimming removed 2 bases from V and 1 base from J, with 8 bases in between. There are 14 residues in the CDR3. The CDR3 spells CASSYAGPNTEAFF. In DNA, the CDR3 is TGTGCCAGCAGTTACGCAGGGCCGAACACTGAAGCTTTCTTT.

The genes are TRBV7-8 and TRBJ1-1; 8 bases line up with TRBD1. CDR1 SGHVS and CDR2 FQNEAQ come from the germline V gene. J gave up 4 bases and V 0 bases, and 7 bases lay outside the gene matches. The CDR3 totals 16 residues. Here the CDR3 DNA reads TGTGCCAGCAGCTTAGCGAGGACAGGGATGAGCACTGAAGCTTTCTTT. Amino acids: CASSLARTGMSTEAFF.

V is TRBV7-8 and J is TRBJ2-1; D may be TRBD2 (5 bases). The germline gives CDR1 SGHVS, CDR2 FQNEAQ. Trimming shortened V by 2 bases and J by 7 bases, and 15 bases separated the two germline ends. CDR3 length: 15 amino acids. The CDR3 DNA is TGTGCCAGCAGCTTAATCGGCGGGCTCGGGAATGAGCAGTTCTTC. Translating gives CASSLIGGLGNEQFF.

The chain combines TRBV25-1 with TRBJ1-6; D gene uncertain. V dropped 0 bases and J dropped 0 bases, with 6 bases sitting between them. The germline CDR1 and CDR2 sequences are MGHDK and SYGVNS. The CDR3 covers 16 residues. The CDR3 DNA is TGTGCCAGCAGTGAATATGGGAGCTCCTATAATTCACCCCTCCACTTT. This codes for CASSEYGSSYNSPLHF.

Turning to this clone: This same CDR3 is encoded by further DNA sequences in the sample. The V and J genes are TRBV7-2 and TRBJ2-1, with D tentatively TRBD2 (5 bases). This CDR3 contains 15 residues. Trimming left V 4 bases short and J 0 bases short, with 10 bases between. Germline V gives CDR1 SGHTA, CDR2 FQGNSA. CDR3 nucleotide sequence: TGTGCCAGCAGCTCGGGGTCTAGCTCCTACAATGAGCAGTTCTTC. The encoded protein is CASSSGSSSYNEQFF.

V is TRBV27 and J is TRBJ1-5, with TRBD1 matching over 10 bases. CDR1 and CDR2 (germline): MNHEY, SMNVEV (reference sequence). V gave up 3 bases and J gave up 5 bases; unmatched junction bases: 4. CDR3 length equals 15 residues. The CDR3 bases are TGTGCCAGCAGTTTCTCGACAGGGGGCCATCAGCCCCAGCATTTT. This encodes CASSFSTGGHQPQHF.

The CDR3 loop reads CASSGSLLSTDTQYF. DNA for the CDR3: TGCGCCAGCAGTGGATCCCTATTGAGCACAGATACGCAGTATTTT. The V and J genes are TRBV10-1 and TRBJ2-3; D gene unclear. The germline V gene encodes CDR1 WNHNN and CDR2 SYGVQD (reference sequence). V was clipped by 4 bases and J by 0 bases, with 11 bases between them. The CDR3 extends over 15 amino acids.

The chain links TRBV30 to TRBJ2-1; tentatively, D is TRBD2 (7 bases). This CDR3 is built from 14 residues. Per the germline V gene, CDR1 is GTSNPN and CDR2 is SVGIG (reference sequence). The germline V and J ends were trimmed by 5 bases and 4 bases, with 15 bases remaining between them. The CDR3 DNA reads TGTGCCTGGGGCCCGGGGAGGGGGTACAATGAGCAGTTCTTC. Amino acids: CAWGPGRGYNEQFF.

The CDR3 sequence is CASSSTRVNTGELFF. As DNA, the CDR3 is TGTGCCAGCAGCTCAACTCGGGTGAACACCGGGGAGCTGTTTTTT. V is TRBV7-7 and J is TRBJ2-2; D remains ambiguous. CDR3 length: 15 residues. Trimming left V 4 bases short and J 1 base short, with 10 bases between. Germline assignment: CDR1 SSHAT and CDR2 FNYEAQ (reference sequence).

This clone came up a few times. The chain couples TRBV6-5 to TRBJ2-7; TRBD2 might be the D (6 bases). CDR1 is MNHEY, CDR2 SVGAGI, per germline. Trimming cost V 6 bases and J 2 bases, with 8 bases left between them. There are 12 residues in the CDR3. As DNA, the CDR3 is TGTGCCAGCAGCGGGGGAGCCTACGAGCAGTACTTC. As protein: CASSGGAYEQYF.

The rearrangement links TRBV19 to TRBJ2-1; D possibly corresponds to TRBD2 (5 bases). The CDR3 sequence is 16 residues long. With 3 bases removed from V and 0 bases from J, the gap between germline ends came to 12 bases. The V gene's germline CDR1 is LNHDA and CDR2 SQIVND (reference sequence). CDR3 amino acids: CASSISGGSSYNEQFF. The CDR3 bases are TGTGCCAGTAGTATTTCAGGTGGGAGCTCCTACAATGAGCAGTTCTTC.

The rearrangement joins TRBV11-1 to TRBJ1-4; 10 nucleotides match TRBD1. V was clipped by 4 bases and J by 8 bases; unmatched bases: 4. Germline V lookup: CDR1 SGHAT, CDR2 FQDESV (reference sequence). The CDR3 sequence is 14 residues long. The CDR3 bases are TGTGCCAGCAGCTACGGACAGGGGGTAGAAAAACTGTTTTTT. Encoded protein: CASSYGQGVEKLFF.

This chain uses TRBV5-4 with TRBJ2-2; the D is unclear. Trimming took off 6 bases at V and 8 bases at J, with 8 bases between the two ends. Germline CDR1 SGHNT, CDR2 YYREEE (reference sequence). The CDR3 length is 11 residues. CDR3 in DNA: TGTGCCAGCACTAATGCGGGGGAGCTGTTTTTT. This codes for CASTNAGELFF.

This clone was picked up a small number of times. This chain uses TRBV27 with TRBJ1-1, with 12 bases lining up with TRBD1. V shed 6 bases and J 4 bases; nucleotides not matched to a gene: 12. Germline values: CDR1 MNHEY, CDR2 SMNVEV (reference sequence). The CDR3 extends over 17 amino acids. In nucleotides, the CDR3 is TGTGCCAGCAGCGAAAACAGGGACAGGGGGCGAAGCACTGAAGCTTTCTTT. This translates into CASSENRDRGRSTEAFF.

This chain links TRBV29-1 with TRBJ1-3; 7 nucleotides line up with TRBD1. V was pared by 7 bases and J by 3 bases, with 3 bases of the junction left unmatched. This CDR3 has 12 residues. CDR1 SQVTM and CDR2 ANQGSEA come from the germline V gene. The CDR3 DNA sequence: TGCAGCGCCTACAGGGGTGGAAACACCATATATTTT. Translation gives CSAYRGGNTIYF.

The sample holds a few counts of this clone. This rearrangement joins TRBV2 to TRBJ2-3; 7 bases align to TRBD2. The CDR3 spans 16 residues. V dropped 7 bases and J dropped 2; count of bases not matched to a gene: 12. Germline assignment: CDR1 SNHLY and CDR2 FYNNEI. The CDR3 sequence is CASTRTRWEPTDTQYF. Written as DNA, the CDR3 is TGTGCCAGCACCCGGACTAGATGGGAACCCACAGATACGCAGTATTTT.

This clone was found a few times. J is TRBJ2-1 and V is TRBV6-5, with 11 bases matching TRBD1. Germline CDR1 and CDR2: MNHEY and SVGAGI. The CDR3 consists of 15 residues. V trimming: 5 bases; J trimming: 6 bases; junction bases outside the gene matches: 6. The CDR3 loop reads CASSHAGTGGNEQFF. CDR3 sequence (DNA): TGTGCCAGCAGTCACGCCGGGACAGGGGGCAATGAGCAGTTCTTC.

This clone is a singleton in its sample. V is TRBV11-2 and J is TRBJ1-1; D is uncertain. The CDR3 sequence is 12 residues long. Germline CDR1 reads SGHAT; CDR2 reads FQNNGV. The V end was cut by 2 bases, the J end by 3 bases, with 4 bases between. The CDR3 reads CASSLTDTEAFF. The CDR3 coding sequence is TGTGCCAGCAGCTTAACAGACACTGAAGCTTTCTTT. Using reference TRBV11-2 and TRBJ1-1 for the parts outside the CDR3, the full variable domain is EAGVAQSPRYKIIEKRQSVAFWCNPISGHATLYWYQQILGQGPKLLIQFQNNGVVDDSQLPKDRFSAERLKGVDSTLKIQPAKLEDSAVYLCASSLTDTEAFFGQGTRLTVV.

The CDR3 loop is CAISDANRGGDTQYF. The CDR3 nucleotides read TGTGCCATCAGTGATGCGAACAGGGGTGGCGATACGCAGTATTTT. This chain joins TRBV10-3 and TRBJ2-3; 7 bases match TRBD1. The length of the CDR3 is 15 residues. J was trimmed by 6 bases and V by 3 bases; bases with no gene match: 9. Germline values: CDR1 ENHRY, CDR2 SYGVKD.

The chain has TRBV24-1 and TRBJ2-1; 11 bases are shared with TRBD2. The CDR3 loop spans 17 amino acids. From germline, CDR1 is KGHDR and CDR2 SFDVKD. J lost 8 bases, V lost 0 bases, and 8 bases had no gene match. CDR3 coding DNA: TGTGCCACCAGTGATTTGATCGGGACTAGCGGCAGGGATGAGCAGTTCTTC. Residues: CATSDLIGTSGRDEQFF.

This sequence joins TRBV6-6 and TRBJ1-2; the match to TRBD1 covers 10 bases. The trim removed 5 bases at V and 0 bases at J, leaving 9 bases unmatched. Germline CDR1 reads MNHNY; CDR2 reads SVGAGI (reference sequence). This CDR3 is 17 amino acids long. The CDR3: CASSQGGQGFSNYGYTF. CDR3 coding DNA: TGTGCCAGCAGTCAGGGGGGACAGGGGTTTTCTAACTATGGCTACACCTTC.

This clone was seen a few times. The chain recombines TRBV6-1 with TRBJ1-1; no reliable D call. V lost 2 bases, J lost 1 base, and 17 bases lay in between. Germline CDR1 is MNHNS and CDR2 is SASEGT. This CDR3 is 17 amino acids long. The CDR3 spells CASSEMGLEERNTEAFF. Here the CDR3 DNA reads TGTGCCAGCAGTGAAATGGGATTGGAGGAAAGGAACACTGAAGCTTTCTTT.

Concerning this clone: Different DNA sequences within this sample yield the same CDR3. The rearrangement uses TRBV5-1 and TRBJ2-3; 9 nucleotides match TRBD1. The germline V gene has CDR1 SGHRS and CDR2 YFSETQ. Trimming removed 5 bases from V and 0 bases from J; junction bases left unmatched: 4. This CDR3 is built from 15 residues. DNA of the CDR3: TGCGCCAGCAGTTCCGGACAGGGGAGCACAGATACGCAGTATTTT. Protein sequence: CASSSGQGSTDTQYF.

This chain uses TRBV12-5 with TRBJ2-3; 12 positions agree with TRBD2. V lost 2 bases to trimming and J lost 3 bases; unmatched junction nucleotides: 6. Per germline, CDR1 LGHNT and CDR2 FRNRAP. The CDR3 totals 17 residues. CDR3 nucleotides: TGTGCTAGTGGTTTGTCCCGGACTAGCGGGACGACAGATACGCAGTATTTT. Translation: CASGLSRTSGTTDTQYF. The variable domain in full, with the rest retrieved from reference TRBV12-5 and TRBJ2-3, is DARVTQTPRHKVTEMGQEVTMRCQPILGHNTVFWYRQTMMQGLELLAYFRNRAPLDDSGMPKDRFSAEMPDATLATLKIQPSEPRDSAVYFCASGLSRTSGTTDTQYFGPGTRLTVL.

The genes are TRBV6-5 and TRBJ2-1, with 11 nucleotides matching TRBD2. V gave up 4 bases and J gave up 3 bases; unmatched junction bases: 2. The CDR3 consists of 15 residues. Germline loops: CDR1 MNHEY, CDR2 SVGAGI. The CDR3 reads CASSSGLAGYNEQFF. Here the CDR3 DNA reads TGTGCCAGCAGTTCCGGACTAGCGGGCTACAATGAGCAGTTCTTC.

This chain joins TRBV10-2 and TRBJ1-5, with 7 bases matching TRBD1. The CDR3 extends over 15 amino acids. Germline V CDR1 and CDR2: WSHSY, SAAADI. Losses at the gene ends were 5 bases for V and 4 bases for J; bases not matched to a gene: 8. The CDR3: CASSTNRGSNQPQHF. The CDR3 coding sequence is TGCGCCAGCAGTACAAACAGGGGATCAAATCAGCCCCAGCATTTT.

This chain joins TRBV9 and TRBJ2-5, with 11 bases matching TRBD2. Germline CDR1 reads SGDLS; CDR2 reads YYNGEE. The V and J ends lost 0 bases and 3 bases, in that order; junction bases with no gene match: 7. This CDR3 is 17 amino acids long. The CDR3 region has the DNA TGTGCCAGCAGCGTAGGAATTAGCGGGGGGGCGGAAGAGACCCAGTACTTC. Amino acids: CASSVGISGGAEETQYF.

This rearrangement joins TRBV5-4 to TRBJ1-5; tentatively, D is TRBD1 (5 bases). This CDR3 is 16 amino acids long. Trimming cost V 0 bases and J 0 bases, with 10 bases left between them. Germline V CDR1 and CDR2: SGHNT, YYREEE (reference sequence). The CDR3 DNA reads TGTGCCAGCAGCTTGGACGGGGGAAATAGCAATCAGCCCCAGCATTTT. This sequence encodes CASSLDGGNSNQPQHF.